This TCR beta chain was identified in a study of T cell repertoires in cytomegalovirus infection. This clonotype was detected many times. Its antigen is not known. TCRdb reanalysed the reads using MiXCR and keeps one entry per CDR3 protein. Altogether some 920,000 distinct CDR3 sequences are present, roughly 30% being singletons, with the ten largest covering about 14%. The sequence was obtained from a human donor in good health (CMV status not recorded). Some clones in this sample may be carry-over from other donors' samples. Here the sequenced sample was cultured CD8+ T cells from PBMCs, taken from culture after CMV antigen stimulation.

The CDR3 loop is CASSSMGPNTEAFF. CDR3 sequence (DNA): TGTGCCAGCAGCTCCATGGGGCCGAACACTGAAGCTTTCTTT. This chain links TRBV7-3 with TRBJ1-1; possibly TRBD1 for D (5 bases). This CDR3 is built from 14 residues. The V end lost 4 bases, the J end lost 1 base, and 10 bases lay between the germline ends. Germline CDR1 is SGHTA and CDR2 is FQGTGA.